A single sample is the source of the 8 T cell receptor beta chains below, sequenced in a study of blood T cell repertoires in COVID-19. Produced via immunoSEQ multiplex PCR; TCRdb's table is partial and in-frame only. The repertoire holds about 150,000 clones, 75% to 90% seen once, with around 6.5% in the top ten. The sequencing sample was made of peripheral blood. Receptors were obtained from a man aged 80 or over with acute or convalescent COVID-19.

This clone was counted a single time. The genes are TRBV7-9 and TRBJ2-1; possibly TRBD2 for D (6 bases). Between the trimmed V and J ends, which lost 5 bases and 7 bases, there was a span of 6 bases. The CDR3 is 11 amino acids. Germline V lookup: CDR1 SEHNR, CDR2 FQNEAQ (reference sequence). The chain's CDR3 is CASSGLNEQFF. CDR3 DNA sequence: TGTGCCAGCAGCGGACTAAATGAGCAGTTCTTC.

For this clone: Sequence at one end of the junction differs from germline and may be a read error. This chain joins TRBV2 and TRBJ1-4, with D hard to call. The CDR3 is made up of 12 amino acids. In germline, CDR1 is SNHLY, CDR2 FYNNEI. The CDR3 is CASSSPGEKLFF. CDR3 nucleotides: TGTGCTAGCAGCAGTCCGGGGGAAAAACTGTTTTTT.

This clone was seen a single time. The CDR3 protein is CASSPYSGVNTGELFF. DNA of the CDR3: TGTGCCAGCAGTCCCTATAGCGGGGTCAACACCGGGGAGCTGTTTTTT. The V gene is TRBV27, the J gene TRBJ2-2, with 8 bases aligning to TRBD2. Unmatched junction bases numbered 7, after V lost 5 bases and J lost 2 bases. CDR3 length equals 16 residues. Germline values: CDR1 MNHEY, CDR2 SMNVEV (reference sequence).

This clone was seen just once. The chain couples TRBV11-3 to TRBJ2-7, with a tentative D call TRBD1 (5 bases). This CDR3 is 14 amino acids long. With 5 bases removed from V and 2 bases from J, the gap between germline ends came to 13 bases. From germline, CDR1 is SGHNT and CDR2 YENEEA. The CDR3 spells CASSPSQGTYEQYF. As DNA, the CDR3 is TGTGCCAGCAGCCCAAGTCAGGGAACCTACGAGCAGTACTTC.

The chain recombines TRBV9 with TRBJ1-2; D is possibly TRBD1 (6 bases). Trimming pared 0 bases from V and 3 bases from J, leaving 12 bases between. Germline lookup yields CDR1 SGDLS and CDR2 YYNGEE. The CDR3 has 15 residues. The CDR3 is CASSVDVGTHYGYTF. The CDR3 nucleotides are TGTGCCAGCAGCGTAGACGTTGGGACACACTATGGCTACACCTTC.

V gene TRBV28 combines with J gene TRBJ2-6; D might be TRBD2 (6 bases). Germline V gene lookup returns CDR1 MDHEN and CDR2 SYDVKM. CDR3 length equals 17 residues. The V and J ends lost 3 bases and 0 bases respectively, with 12 bases between them. CDR3 sequence (DNA): TGTGCCAGCAGTTTCGGGGGATCGCCCTCTGGGGCCAACGTCCTGACTTTC. Translated, it gives CASSFGGSPSGANVLTF.

This clone showed up just once. The chain couples TRBV30 to TRBJ1-1, with TRBD1 identical over 7 bases. CDR1 is GTSNPN and CDR2 is SVGIG in the germline V gene (reference sequence). This CDR3 spans 12 amino acids. J gave up 1 base and V 8 bases, and 4 bases lay outside the gene matches. In DNA form, the CDR3 reads TGTGCCGGCCGACAGGGGAACACTGAAGCTTTCTTT. Translating gives CAGRQGNTEAFF.

The V gene is TRBV7-8, the J gene TRBJ2-2, with 10 nucleotides matching TRBD2. This CDR3 contains 14 residues. Germline CDR1 reads SGHVS; CDR2 reads FQNEAQ. With 8 bases clipped from V and 1 base from J, the junction kept 1 base outside the gene matches. The CDR3 spells CASLAGGNTGELFF. As DNA, the CDR3 is TGTGCCAGCTTAGCGGGAGGGAACACCGGGGAGCTGTTTTTT.